This T cell receptor (beta chain) came from a study of T cells in Graves' hyperthyroidism and ophthalmopathy. Ophthalmopathy cases scored 3 or more on the Clinical Activity Score and 4 or more on NOSPECS grade, with duration below 3 months. Every diagnosis used clinical symptoms, serum thyroxine and TRAb, thyroid ultrasound and orbital computed tomography. Note on this clonotype: Its antigen is unknown.

Template material for amplifying TCR beta CDR3 regions consisted of RNA transcripts. HTBI primers were the set used in a first-round RT-PCR of the TCR CDR3. TCRdb recomputed calls from the multiplex PCR reads with MiXCR, one row per CDR3 protein. This table has fewer than 750,000 distinct CDR3 sequences, 14% to 15% appearing once. Regarding the study as a whole: For ophthalmopathy, model prediction preceded onset by a median roughly 5.9 months. In blood, most of the thyroid clonotypes expanded above 0.001 were also present.

The source material was blood. This TCR was sampled from a woman in her 40s with Graves' ophthalmopathy.

The CDR3 DNA reads TGTGCCAGCAGTCCAGGACAGAACATGGCTAGAACCTTC. Its translation is CASSPGQNMARTF. The rearrangement uses TRBV6-1 and TRBJ1-2; TRBD1 is a possible D gene (6 bases). Trimming cost V 5 bases and J 14 bases, with 21 bases left between them. This CDR3 spans 13 amino acids. Germline V gene sequence: CDR1 MNHNS, CDR2 SASEGT.